Sequencing of this T cell receptor beta chain was carried out in a study of cytomegalovirus exposure and HLA in healthy donors. It was with 60 Vbeta and 13 Jbeta primers that the PCR ran. Profiling relied on immunoSEQ multiplex PCR, and the TCRdb table lists in-frame clones only, not all of them. There are roughly 66,000 clones in the sample; roughly 74% occur only once, and roughly 8.2% lies in the top ten. These donors, healthy bone marrow donors, were studied. Sequencing was performed on PBMCs. The source is a man between 18 and 29 years old in good health and CMV-seropositive.

The CDR3 here is CASSPGTYEQYF. As DNA, the CDR3 is TGTGCCAGCAGCCCGGGGACTTACGAGCAGTACTTC. The chain employs TRBV5-4 and TRBJ2-7; D possibly corresponds to TRBD2 (6 bases). V lost 4 bases and J lost 4, with 9 bases in between. Germline loops: CDR1 SGHNT, CDR2 YYREEE (reference sequence). CDR3 length equals 12 residues.